Listed below are T cell receptor beta chains from one sample, sequenced in a study of metastatic and nonmetastatic thyroid tumors. TCRdb reanalyzed the PCR reads with MiXCR. The table lists some 28,000 clones, 20% to 30% of them singletons. Sample: blood. All receptors come from a female donor with papillary thyroid cancer or a benign thyroid nodule (not recorded which). Some clones in this sample may be carry-over from other donors' samples. Both conserved end residues are part of each CDR3. A clone size is listed for some rows: how often the clone was seen (once, few, many), or a class if it is expanded.

many | TRBV11-2 | CASSPGLYGYTF
many | TRBV7-9 | CASSLAGGTDTQYF
many | TRBV2 | CASSPTPTGINQPQHF
- | TRBV4-1 | CASSQEGQGFSGNTIYF
many | TRBV9 | CASSIDASTDTQYF
- | TRBV6-2/TRBV6-3 | CASSYCGSLQETQYF
many | TRBV4-1 | CASSHPGLAGGFDQETQYF
many | TRBV24-1 | CATSDPGVSYEQFF
many | TRBV12-3/TRBV12-4 | CASSEGWFNTGELFF
many | TRBV25-1 | CASSERTGGNEQFF
many | TRBV11-3 | CASSWTGGDSGTEAFF
few | TRBV20-1 | CSADMGYGYTF
- | TRBV12-5 | CASGLGLACSYNEQFF
few | TRBV12-3/TRBV12-4 | CASSSSGSYNKKFF
few | TRBV6-4 | CASSVGGSTNEQFF
- | TRBV6-1 | CASIGQTGMMDEKLFF
many | TRBV4-1 | CASSTPRSISYNEQFF
many | TRBV6-1 | CASRETGSEAFF
- | TRBV19 | CASSVTGVGYSF
many | TRBV6-5 | CASSYGTGDTDTQYF
- | TRBV2 | CASSEGYHEQFF
many | TRBV30 | CAWSEYSNQPQHF
many | TRBV20-1 | CSARPHSESDNEQFF
few | TRBV20-1 | CSSYSTGLAEQFF
many | TRBV5-5 | CASSYNSGISPLHF
many | TRBV4-3 | CASSQEGLRFDNEQFF
many | TRBV19 | CASSIWGLDTEAFF
many | TRBV29-1 | CSVRDSKETQYF
medium-sized | TRBV12-3/TRBV12-4 | CASNPGLVTSEQYF
many | TRBV6-1 | CASSGTQSSYEQYF
many | TRBV4-1 | CASSQEGLGQGRETQYF
- | TRBV19 | CASSMGPSGSDVTQSF
- | TRBV6-1 | CASSQSPKGTKYF
many | TRBV9 | CASSVSASGLGETQYF
- | TRBV20-1 | CSARDSGTVYNEQFF
many | TRBV6-4 | CASSDKQGATDTQYF
- | TRBV3-1 | CASSPGTSGIAKNIQYF
many | TRBV9 | CASSPPRRVAGELFF
many | TRBV20-1 | CSARAPGELFF
many | TRBV18 | CASSPGQVDEKLFF